The clone carrying this T cell receptor beta chain was seen many times. Its antigen is not known. CDR3 length equals 17 residues. The V end lost 8 bases, the J end lost 0 bases, and 20 bases lay between the germline ends. CDR1 and CDR2 (germline): MNHNS, SASEGT. Template material for amplifying TCR beta CDR3 regions consisted of RNA transcripts. TCR CDR3 underwent first-round RT-PCR with the HTBI primer set. TCRdb itself ran the multiplex PCR reads through MiXCR, one entry per CDR3 protein. The sample lists roughly 300,000 distinct CDR3 sequences, about 25% seen once, with approximately 25% in the top ten. The data belong to a study of T cells in Graves' hyperthyroidism and ophthalmopathy. Study-level findings and limits: It was a median about 6.5 months before onset that the model predicted ophthalmopathy.

Sequenced material: blood. The clonotype was recovered from a man aged 40-49 years with Graves' hyperthyroidism that later progressed to Graves' ophthalmopathy. This chain joins TRBV6-1 and TRBJ1-5; D remains ambiguous. CDR3 region: CASGEPPTATSNQPQHF. The CDR3 nucleotides are TGTGCCAGCGGGGAACCCCCGACGGCTACTAGCAATCAGCCCCAGCATTTT.